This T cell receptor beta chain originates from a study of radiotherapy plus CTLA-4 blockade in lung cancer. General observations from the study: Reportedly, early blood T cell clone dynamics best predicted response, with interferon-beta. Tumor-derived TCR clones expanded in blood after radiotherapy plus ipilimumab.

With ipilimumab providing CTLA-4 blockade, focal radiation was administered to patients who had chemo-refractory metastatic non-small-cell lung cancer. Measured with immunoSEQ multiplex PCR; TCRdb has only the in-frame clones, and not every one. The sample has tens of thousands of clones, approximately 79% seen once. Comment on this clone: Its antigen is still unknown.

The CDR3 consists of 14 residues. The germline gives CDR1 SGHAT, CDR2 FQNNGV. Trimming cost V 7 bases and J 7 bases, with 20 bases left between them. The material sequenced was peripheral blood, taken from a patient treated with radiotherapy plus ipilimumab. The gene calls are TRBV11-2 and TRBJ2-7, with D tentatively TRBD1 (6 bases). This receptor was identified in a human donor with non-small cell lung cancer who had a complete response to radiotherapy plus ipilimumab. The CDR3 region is CASNDQGRLWEQYF. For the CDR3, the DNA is TGTGCCAGCAACGACCAGGGGCGGTTGTGGGAGCAGTACTTC. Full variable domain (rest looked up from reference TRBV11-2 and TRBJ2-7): EAGVAQSPRYKIIEKRQSVAFWCNPISGHATLYWYQQILGQGPKLLIQFQNNGVVDDSQLPKDRFSAERLKGVDSTLKIQPAKLEDSAVYLCASNDQGRLWEQYFGPGTRLTVT.